This TCR beta chain was observed in a study of blood T cells in healthy people across ages. Next came a second PCR, run for about 6 to 12 cycles, which used a sample-barcoded 5' primer along with a J-beta primer mix. Sequencing of every sample gave 2.5 million or more CDR3-containing paired-end reads. Each CDR3 protein is one row after TCRdb ran MiXCR on the 5' RACE reads. The sample has some 1,000,000 distinct CDR3 sequences, 20% to 25% seen once; the top ten hold around 0.75%. Comment on this clonotype: The antigen is not known.

This CDR3 has 20 amino acids. The germline V gene has CDR1 LGHNA and CDR2 YNFKEQ. Trimming took off 0 bases at V and 0 bases at J, with 21 bases between the two ends. The study isolated at least 6.5 million PBMCs from each sample. Findings of the study overall: Compared with aged donors, long-lived donors showed fewer expanded clones, suggesting selection.

This sample was also put to use in a study of T cells of mothers and their children. As that report states: The study recruited a few healthy Caucasian mothers and their six children as donors.

The sample was blood. This TCR was recovered from a girl aged 2-9 years in good health. This chain uses TRBV4-2 with TRBJ2-4; D is possibly TRBD2 (5 bases). CDR3 bases: TGTGCCAGCAGCCAAGAGTGGAGGTTCTCCCTCGTCGAAGCCAAAAACATTCAGTACTTC. This sequence encodes CASSQEWRFSLVEAKNIQYF.